Following are 3 T cell receptor beta chains from one sample sequenced in a study of T cell changes during pregnancy in multiple sclerosis. The assay was immunoSEQ multiplex PCR, and TCRdb's table has in-frame clones only and misses some. The sample has approximately 79,000 clones; approximately 92% are singletons. The sequenced sample was CD4+ T cells from peripheral blood mononuclear cells, obtained before pregnancy. These receptor sequences come from a female donor with multiple sclerosis, enrolled in a pregnancy study.

J is TRBJ2-1 and V is TRBV7-2; D unresolved. Deletions cut 5 bases from V and 2 bases from J, with 13 bases between. Germline V gene data show CDR1 as SGHTA and CDR2 as FQGNSA. The CDR3 runs to 15 residues. The CDR3 region has the DNA TGTGCCAGCAGCCTGCGGAGCGCAACCTACAATGAGCAGTTCTTC. Its protein product is CASSLRSATYNEQFF. Based on the CDR3 plus reference TRBV7-2 and TRBJ2-1, the full variable domain is GAGVSQSPSNKVTEKGKDVELRCDPISGHTALYWYRQSLGQGLEFLIYFQGNSAPDKSGLPSDRFSAERTGGSVSTLTIQRTQQEDSAVYLCASSLRSATYNEQFFGPGTRLTVL.

V and J are TRBV4-1 and TRBJ2-3; D possibly corresponds to TRBD1 (6 bases). Trimming pared 2 bases from V and 0 bases from J, leaving 6 bases between. This CDR3 has 14 amino acids. Per the germline V gene, CDR1 is MGHRA and CDR2 is YSYEKL. The CDR3 DNA reads as TGCGCCAGCAGCCAACAGGGGAGCACAGATACGCAGTATTTT. Protein: CASSQQGSTDTQYF.

The chain couples TRBV5-1 to TRBJ2-7, with no clear D. The CDR3 is made up of 16 amino acids. V gave up 0 bases and J gave up 1 base, with 14 bases separating them. Looked up from germline, CDR1 is SGHRS and CDR2 is YFSETQ. This CDR3 is CASSLVAGALSYEQYF. Written as DNA, the CDR3 is TGCGCCAGCAGCTTGGTGGCAGGCGCGCTATCCTACGAGCAGTACTTC.